The 6 T cell receptor beta chains listed next were all sequenced from one sample in a study of cytomegalovirus exposure and HLA in healthy donors. PCR primers comprised 60 Vbeta and 13 Jbeta primers. Repertoires were generated with immunoSEQ multiplex PCR, while TCRdb's copy carries only in-frame clones and drops some. Among over 100,000 clones listed, about 8.5% were seen once. Material for sequencing was PBMCs. The source of these receptors is a man aged 40-49 years in good health and CMV-seronegative.

This clone was observed a few times. The chain links TRBV7-8 to TRBJ2-3; weak D call: TRBD1 (5 bases). Germline CDR1 and CDR2: SGHVS and FQNEAQ. V was clipped by 3 bases and J by 0 bases, with 7 bases between them. The CDR3 extends over 14 amino acids. For the CDR3, the DNA is TGTGCCAGCAGCTTGGCAGGGAGCACAGATACGCAGTATTTT. Protein sequence: CASSLAGSTDTQYF. The whole variable domain, filled in from reference TRBV7-8 and TRBJ2-3, reads GAGVSQSPRYKVAKRGQDVALRCDPISGHVSLFWYQQALGQGPEFLTYFQNEAQLDKSGLPSDRFFAERPEGSVSTLKIQRTQQEDSAVYLCASSLAGSTDTQYFGPGTRLTVL.

In the case of this clone: An end of the junction does not agree with germline; a read error may underlie this. The chain combines TRBV18 with TRBJ1-1; the D gene is possibly TRBD1 (6 bases). The germline V gene has CDR1 KGHSH and CDR2 LQKENI. This CDR3 has 13 amino acids. The chain's CDR3 is CASSPGTTPEAFF. DNA for the CDR3: TGTGCCAGCTCACCTGGGACAACCCCTGAGGCTTTCTTT.

V is TRBV7-6 and J is TRBJ2-7; tentative D call: TRBD2 (7 bases). Germline values: CDR1 SGHVS, CDR2 FNYEAQ. The CDR3 sequence is 15 residues long. The V end lost 5 bases, the J end lost 4 bases, and 18 bases lay between the germline ends. Here the CDR3 reads CASSDTGGGGYEQYF. Written as DNA, the CDR3 is TGTGCCAGCAGCGACACCGGGGGAGGGGGTTACGAGCAGTACTTC.

This clone was counted between two and nine times. The chain carries TRBV29-1 and TRBJ2-7; 9 bases match TRBD2. V dropped 5 bases and J dropped 2; count of bases not matched to a gene: 7. Germline CDR1 and CDR2: SQVTM and ANQGSEA. CDR3 size: 14 residues. The CDR3 coding sequence is TGCAGCGTTAAATTAGCGGGGGCAACCTACGAGCAGTACTTC. This encodes CSVKLAGATYEQYF.

This clone was recorded a few times. The V gene is TRBV7-2, the J gene TRBJ2-7, with D perhaps matching TRBD2 (6 bases). V shed 0 bases and J shed 3 bases, with 12 bases lying between them. This CDR3 is built from 15 residues. CDR1 is SGHTA and CDR2 is FQGNSA in the germline V gene. Here the CDR3 reads CASSLATLAVYEQYF. CDR3 DNA sequence: TGTGCCAGCAGCTTAGCCACACTAGCTGTCTACGAGCAGTACTTC.

Comment on this clone: A far larger clone is only one base removed, so a read error is likely. The sample has other DNA sequences that encode this CDR3 too. The chain employs TRBV5-6 and TRBJ1-2, with 11 bases lining up with TRBD1. The CDR3 totals 14 residues. Trimming cost V 6 bases and J 5 bases; bases outside gene matches: 6. In germline, CDR1 is SGHDT, CDR2 YYEEEE. The DNA for the CDR3 is TGTGCCAGCATCGGGACAGGGGGTTTATATGGCTACACCTTC. Translated, it gives CASIGTGGLYGYTF.